This T cell receptor (beta chain) derives from a study of CD8 T cells in ankylosing spondylitis. Study results and limitations: Seemingly characteristic of ankylosing spondylitis blood was a TCR beta motif consisting of eight highly homologous variants. Earlier work had already found some motif variants in reactive arthritis synovial fluid and blood. Disease-linked clones displayed a CD8+ phenotype and appeared relatively rarely in peripheral blood. Clones linked to disease were reported to show significant enrichment in matched ankylosing spondylitis synovial fluid.

Comment on this clonotype: The antigen is unknown.

The junction had 10 bases not matched to a gene; V was cut back by 5 bases and J by 7 bases. The CDR3 totals 14 residues. The germline V gene has CDR1 SGHTS and CDR2 YDEGEE. Libraries for TCR beta were made by quantitative 5'-RACE with molecular barcodes. In TCRdb, the 5' RACE reads were re-called with MiXCR into one record per CDR3 protein. The table lists roughly 670,000 distinct CDR3 sequences, 19% of them singletons, with around 20% in the top ten. Sequenced material: blood, either unsorted or a sorted T cell fraction (not recorded which). The origin of this receptor is a male donor with ankylosing spondylitis. This rearrangement joins TRBV5-8 to TRBJ2-7, with 9 bases that match TRBD1. CDR3 sequence (DNA): TGTGCCAGCAGGTCGAACAGGGGGCTGGGGGAGCAGTACTTC. Protein product: CASRSNRGLGEQYF.